One and the same sample provided the 25 T cell receptor beta chains below, sequenced in a study of blood T cell repertoires in COVID-19. Produced via immunoSEQ multiplex PCR; TCRdb's table is partial and in-frame only. The profile shows 250,000 to 300,000 clones, about 83% of them singletons. Sequencing input: peripheral blood. The receptors were sampled from a man older than 75 with acute or convalescent COVID-19.

CDR3 sequence: CASIGGGELFF. DNA for the CDR3: TGTGCCAGTATCGGGGGCGGGGAGCTGTTTTTT. This rearrangement joins TRBV19 to TRBJ2-2; TRBD2 might be the D (6 bases). V dropped 7 bases and J dropped 7 bases, with 7 bases sitting between them. The CDR3 contains 11 residues. Germline V gives CDR1 LNHDA, CDR2 SQIVND (reference sequence).

V and J are TRBV10-3 and TRBJ1-2; unclear D gene. Looked up from germline, CDR1 is ENHRY and CDR2 is SYGVKD. V dropped 8 bases and J dropped 4 bases, with 14 bases sitting between them. This CDR3 comprises 13 residues. The CDR3 protein is CAIGEGVTYGYTF. DNA of the CDR3: TGTGCCATCGGGGAGGGTGTGACCTATGGCTACACCTTC.

This chain connects TRBV11-2 to TRBJ2-7, with 8 nucleotides matching TRBD1. Trimming removed 2 bases from V and 8 bases from J; junction bases left unmatched: 8. This CDR3 region has 14 residues. CDR1 SGHAT and CDR2 FQNNGV come from the germline V gene. The CDR3 loop reads CASSLNGQGEQQYF. CDR3 sequence (DNA): TGTGCCAGCAGCTTAAACGGACAGGGCGAGCAGCAGTACTTC. Together with reference TRBV11-2 and TRBJ2-7, the CDR3 gives the full variable domain: EAGVAQSPRYKIIEKRQSVAFWCNPISGHATLYWYQQILGQGPKLLIQFQNNGVVDDSQLPKDRFSAERLKGVDSTLKIQPAKLEDSAVYLCASSLNGQGEQQYFGPGTRLTVT.

The chain recombines TRBV5-1 with TRBJ2-1; TRBD1 matches 10 bases. Germline assignment: CDR1 SGHRS and CDR2 YFSETQ. This CDR3 region has 15 residues. J was trimmed by 7 bases and V by 4 bases; bases with no gene match: 8. CDR3 in DNA: TGCGCCAGCAGCCCCGGGACAGGGGAAGGGAATGAGCAGTTCTTC. Translating it yields CASSPGTGEGNEQFF. The whole variable domain, filled in from reference TRBV5-1 and TRBJ2-1, reads KAGVTQTPRYLIKTRGQQVTLSCSPISGHRSVSWYQQTPGQGLQFLFEYFSETQRNKGNFPGRFSGRQFSNSRSEMNVSTLELGDSALYLCASSPGTGEGNEQFFGPGTRLTVL.

This sequence joins TRBV7-9 and TRBJ2-6, with D uncertain. Germline CDR1 SEHNR, CDR2 FQNEAQ (reference sequence). This CDR3 comprises 16 residues. V gave up 1 base and J gave up 1 base, with 8 bases separating them. The CDR3 coding sequence is TGTGCCAGCAGCTTAGGGGCTCCATCTGGGGCCAACGTCCTGACTTTC. Amino acid sequence: CASSLGAPSGANVLTF.

This clone was detected once. This CDR3 is CASSAMRRGQSTDTQYF. The CDR3, as DNA: TGCGCCAGCAGCGCCATGAGAAGGGGGCAAAGCACAGATACGCAGTATTTT. The chain carries TRBV5-1 and TRBJ2-3, with 7 bases that match TRBD1. CDR1 is SGHRS, CDR2 YFSETQ, per germline. V dropped 4 bases and J dropped 0; count of bases not matched to a gene: 11. The CDR3 is 17 residues long.

The chain has TRBV3-1 (or the pseudogene TRBV3-2) and TRBJ2-3; D might be TRBD1 (6 bases). V lost 1 base to trimming and J lost 7 bases, with 9 bases between them. This CDR3 has 13 amino acids. CDR1 is LGHDT and CDR2 is YNNKEL in the germline V gene (reference sequence). The CDR3 DNA sequence: TGTGCCAGCAGCCAAGTCAGGGGCAATACGCAGTATTTT. Translation gives CASSQVRGNTQYF.

V gene TRBV5-4 combines with J gene TRBJ2-5, with a possible D match to TRBD1 (7 bases). Per the germline V gene, CDR1 is SGHNT and CDR2 is YYREEE (reference sequence). This CDR3 has 15 residues. Trimming left V 6 bases short and J 2 bases short, with 17 bases between. The CDR3 loop is CASNPGGRKQETQYF. The CDR3 DNA follows: TGTGCCAGCAACCCAGGGGGGAGAAAACAAGAGACCCAGTACTTC.

This clone was observed once. The V call is TRBV13, the J call TRBJ1-2; D gene uncertain. This CDR3 has 13 amino acids. V was cut by 1 base and J by 8 bases, with 11 bases left in between. Germline-derived CDR1 and CDR2 are PRHDT and FYEKMQ (reference sequence). CDR3 region: CASSLAGSGGYTF. CDR3 DNA: TGTGCCAGCAGCTTAGCCGGGAGTGGCGGCTACACCTTC.

This clone was picked up one time. The chain is built from TRBV6-5 and TRBJ1-2; 9 bases map to TRBD1. Trimming cost V 8 bases and J 4 bases; bases outside gene matches: 14. CDR3 length: 16 residues. Germline CDR1 MNHEY, CDR2 SVGAGI. The CDR3 loop reads CASGWGRDRVSYGYTF. DNA of the CDR3: TGTGCCAGCGGTTGGGGGAGGGACAGGGTTTCCTATGGCTACACCTTC.

V gene TRBV2 combines with J gene TRBJ1-5; D ambiguous. This CDR3 is built from 13 residues. V was trimmed by 4 bases and J by 7 bases, leaving 11 bases between them. From germline, CDR1 is SNHLY and CDR2 FYNNEI. The CDR3 DNA reads as TGTGCCAGCAGTGTAGCGGCGGTACAGCCCCAGCATTTT. As protein: CASSVAAVQPQHF.

V usage is TRBV6-1 and J usage is TRBJ2-4; TRBD1 matches 10 bases. Germline V gene lookup returns CDR1 MNHNS and CDR2 SASEGT. J was trimmed by 8 bases and V by 0 bases; bases with no gene match: 4. The CDR3 consists of 15 residues. The CDR3 DNA reads TGTGCCAGCAGTGAAGCAGGGACAGGGGTGGACATTCAGTACTTC. It encodes CASSEAGTGVDIQYF.

This chain joins TRBV6-5 and TRBJ2-7, with 11 bases matching TRBD1. The CDR3 covers 15 residues. J gave up 5 bases and V 6 bases, and 9 bases lay outside the gene matches. The germline gives CDR1 MNHEY, CDR2 SVGAGI. The CDR3 is CASRNQGQGAHEQYF. For the CDR3, the DNA is TGTGCCAGCAGGAACCAAGGACAGGGGGCCCACGAGCAGTACTTC.

The chain has TRBV12-3 or TRBV12-4 and TRBJ2-7, with D maybe TRBD1 (6 bases). The length of the CDR3 is 12 residues. Trimming left V 6 bases short and J 4 bases short, with 10 bases between. CDR3 bases: TGTGCCAGCAGCCTTCAGGGGTACGAGCAGTACTTC. Translation: CASSLQGYEQYF.

This clone was detected once. The CDR3 coding sequence is TGTGCCAGCTCACCACCGGCAGGGGAGGGTTCACCCCTCCACTTT. Translated, it gives CASSPPAGEGSPLHF. The chain couples TRBV18 to TRBJ1-6; D is possibly TRBD1 (6 bases). V lost 0 bases to trimming and J lost 9 bases, with 12 bases between them. Germline assignment: CDR1 KGHSH and CDR2 LQKENI. The CDR3 runs 15 residues.

This chain uses TRBV5-1 with TRBJ2-7; 7 nucleotides line up with TRBD1. This CDR3 is built from 15 residues. J lost 2 bases, V lost 2 bases, and 7 bases had no gene match. Germline V gives CDR1 SGHRS, CDR2 YFSETQ. CDR3 sequence (DNA): TGCGCCAGCAGCTTAACCGGGACAGCACCCTACGAGCAGTACTTC. This encodes CASSLTGTAPYEQYF.

The chain is built from TRBV5-1 and TRBJ1-2; 11 bases match TRBD1. In germline, CDR1 is SGHRS, CDR2 YFSETQ. J was trimmed by 5 bases and V by 4 bases; bases with no gene match: 10. The CDR3 length is 16 residues. The CDR3, as DNA: TGCGCCAGCAGCGACGGACCGGGACAGGGGGTGTATGGCTACACCTTC. Its translation: CASSDGPGQGVYGYTF.

The chain has TRBV10-2 and TRBJ1-6, with 8 bases aligning to TRBD1. The CDR3 covers 15 residues. V lost 1 base to trimming and J lost 7 bases; unmatched junction nucleotides: 3. In germline, CDR1 is WSHSY, CDR2 SAAADI. The CDR3 DNA follows: TGCGCCAGCAGTGAGTGGCAGGGGGCAAATTCACCCCTCCACTTT. This sequence encodes CASSEWQGANSPLHF.

This chain uses TRBV20-1 with TRBJ2-2; D is ambiguous. The length of the CDR3 is 11 residues. Germline-derived CDR1 and CDR2 are DFQATT and SNEGSKA (reference sequence). Trimming removed 8 bases from V and 7 bases from J, with 11 bases in between. CDR3 nucleotides: TGCAGTCCCAGGTTTGACGGGGAGCTGTTTTTT. Translated, it gives CSPRFDGELFF.

The chain uses TRBV2 and TRBJ2-7; 7 nucleotides agree with TRBD2. Germline CDR1 and CDR2: SNHLY and FYNNEI. The CDR3 is made up of 15 amino acids. Germline trimming cut 5 bases from V and 0 bases from J; bases unmatched to any gene: 7. CDR3 bases: TGTGCCAGCAGTCAAGGGGCTAGCGGCTCCTACGAGCAGTACTTC. This codes for CASSQGASGSYEQYF. The full variable domain, rest sourced from reference TRBV2 and TRBJ2-7, is EPEVTQTPSHQVTQMGQEVILRCVPISNHLYFYWYRQILGQKVEFLVSFYNNEISEKSEIFDDQFSVERPDGSNFTLKIRSTKLEDSAMYFCASSQGASGSYEQYFGPGTRLTVT.

This clone showed up just once. The rearrangement uses TRBV18 and TRBJ1-5, with D maybe TRBD1 (5 bases). Per the germline V gene, CDR1 is KGHSH and CDR2 is LQKENI. The V and J ends lost 3 bases and 0 bases respectively, with 6 bases between them. This CDR3 comprises 14 residues. CDR3 residues: CASSPDTSNQPQHF. The CDR3 nucleotides are TGTGCCAGCTCACCGGACACTAGCAATCAGCCCCAGCATTTT.

The chain combines TRBV2 with TRBJ2-2; 9 bases match TRBD2. CDR3 length: 16 residues. With 1 base clipped from V and 7 bases from J, the junction kept 7 bases outside the gene matches. CDR1 and CDR2 (germline): SNHLY, FYNNEI. The CDR3 protein is CASSEVASGAGGELFF. In DNA, the CDR3 is TGTGCCAGCAGTGAAGTGGCTAGCGGGGCAGGCGGGGAGCTGTTTTTT.

This chain joins TRBV5-5 and TRBJ2-7; 7 positions agree with TRBD1. CDR1 and CDR2 (germline): SGHKS, YYEKEE (reference sequence). The V segment lost 4 bases and the J segment 4 bases; nucleotides outside the gene matches: 5. The CDR3 consists of 13 residues. The chain's CDR3 is CASSLGGGYEQYF. CDR3 coding DNA: TGTGCCAGCAGCCTAGGGGGCGGTTACGAGCAGTACTTC.

The V call is TRBV30, the J call TRBJ2-1; 7 bases align to TRBD1. The CDR3 has 14 residues. The V and J ends lost 8 bases and 0 bases, in that order; junction bases with no gene match: 7. CDR1 is GTSNPN and CDR2 is SVGIG in the germline V gene (reference sequence). As DNA, the CDR3 is TGTGCCGGCATAGACAGGGTCTCCTACAATGAGCAGTTCTTC. Its translation is CAGIDRVSYNEQFF.

The chain joins TRBV19 to TRBJ2-5, with D unresolved. Germline assignment: CDR1 LNHDA and CDR2 SQIVND (reference sequence). V was trimmed by 3 bases and J by 2 bases, leaving 7 bases between them. There are 13 residues in the CDR3. CDR3 in amino acids: CASSMRYQETQYF. The CDR3 nucleotides read TGTGCCAGTAGTATGAGGTATCAAGAGACCCAGTACTTC. The full variable domain, rest sourced from reference TRBV19 and TRBJ2-5, is DGGITQSPKYLFRKEGQNVTLSCEQNLNHDAMYWYRQDPGQGLRLIYYSQIVNDFQKGDIAEGYSVSREKKESFPLTVTSAQKNPTAFYLCASSMRYQETQYFGPGTRLLVL.